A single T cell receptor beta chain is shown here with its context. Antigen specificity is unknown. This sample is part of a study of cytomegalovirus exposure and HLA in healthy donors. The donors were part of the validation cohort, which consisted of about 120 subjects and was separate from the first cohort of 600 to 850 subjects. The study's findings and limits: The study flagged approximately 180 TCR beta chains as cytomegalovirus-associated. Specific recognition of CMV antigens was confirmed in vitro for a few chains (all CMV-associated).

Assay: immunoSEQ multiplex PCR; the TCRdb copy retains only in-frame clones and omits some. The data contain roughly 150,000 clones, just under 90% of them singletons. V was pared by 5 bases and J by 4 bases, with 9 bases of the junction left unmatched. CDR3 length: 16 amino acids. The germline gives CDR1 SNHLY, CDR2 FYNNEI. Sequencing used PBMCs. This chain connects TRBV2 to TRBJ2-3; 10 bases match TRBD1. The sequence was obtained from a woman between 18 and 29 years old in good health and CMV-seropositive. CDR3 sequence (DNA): TGTGCCAGCAGTCGACCTTGGACAGGGGGGGCAGATACGCAGTATTTT. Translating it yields CASSRPWTGGADTQYF.